What follows is one TCR beta chain and its context. The antigen is undetermined. The data belong to a study of cytomegalovirus exposure and HLA in healthy donors. Study-wide findings and caveats: Productive status was seen about 90% or about 30% of the time for most TCR beta V segments in an earlier analysis.

PCR amplification relied on 60 Vbeta primers (plus 13 Jbeta primers). The data were produced by immunoSEQ multiplex PCR, yet TCRdb's version contains in-frame clones alone and is incomplete. The data hold some 100,000 clones, with 73% observed a single time. Germline V lookup: CDR1 MDHEN, CDR2 SYDVKM. V shed 6 bases and J 1 base; nucleotides not matched to a gene: 3. The CDR3 is made up of 14 amino acids. The sequence came from a man aged 35-49 years in good health and CMV-seronegative. The material sequenced was PBMCs. The V and J genes are TRBV28 and TRBJ2-4, with TRBD1 identical over 7 bases. CDR3 DNA sequence: TGTGCCAGCAGCCAGGGACAGGCCAAAAACATTCAGTACTTC. Its protein product is CASSQGQAKNIQYF.